One sample yielded the 24 T cell receptor beta chains listed below, sequenced in a study of blood T cell repertoires in COVID-19. Clones were read by immunoSEQ multiplex PCR, and TCRdb kept only the in-frame ones, dropping some. The data hold around 140,000 clones, with 84% observed a single time. Sequences were obtained from peripheral blood. The receptors were sampled from a human donor in a cohort sampled during active COVID-19.

In its sample, this clone was seen once. The chain links TRBV9 to TRBJ1-4; 7 bases line up with TRBD1. This CDR3 region has 15 residues. Germline loops: CDR1 SGDLS, CDR2 YYNGEE. V lost 4 bases and J lost 3; bases outside the gene matches: 6. CDR3 bases: TGTGCCAGCAGCCCGACAGGGATCTCTAATGAAAAACTGTTTTTT. Translation: CASSPTGISNEKLFF.

The chain is built from TRBV7-2 and TRBJ1-1; no clear D. The V gene lost 0 bases and the J gene lost 3 bases, with 8 bases spanning the gap. Germline lookup yields CDR1 SGHTA and CDR2 FQGNSA. This CDR3 spans 14 amino acids. The CDR3: CASSLARGDTEAFF. The CDR3 coding sequence is TGTGCCAGCAGCTTAGCCCGGGGTGACACTGAAGCTTTCTTT.

This clone was observed a single time. This chain uses TRBV11-3 with TRBJ2-3; 8 positions match TRBD1. The junction had 12 bases not matched to a gene; V was cut back by 5 bases and J by 2 bases. Looked up from germline, CDR1 is SGHNT and CDR2 is YENEEA. The CDR3 contains 17 residues. CDR3 in amino acids: CASSHPDRGLNTDTQYF. Written as DNA, the CDR3 is TGTGCCAGCAGCCACCCCGACAGGGGCCTAAACACAGATACGCAGTATTTT.

In DNA form, the CDR3 reads TGTGCCAGCAGACCCCCTGGGGGACAGAAAGCTTTCTTT. It codes for CASRPPGGQKAFF. The V call is TRBV25-1, the J call TRBJ1-1; TRBD1 matches at 7 bases. Germline V gene data show CDR1 as MGHDK and CDR2 as SYGVNS. This CDR3 has 13 amino acids. V gave up 6 bases and J gave up 9 bases; unmatched junction bases: 10.

This chain connects TRBV3-1 (or the pseudogene TRBV3-2) to TRBJ1-2; D possibly corresponds to TRBD1 (6 bases). Looked up from germline, CDR1 is LGHDT and CDR2 is YNNKEL (reference sequence). The CDR3 extends over 12 amino acids. V lost 5 bases and J lost 6, with 10 bases in between. The chain's CDR3 is CASSSTGHGYTF. DNA of the CDR3: TGTGCCAGCAGCTCGACAGGTCATGGCTACACCTTC.

The chain has TRBV2 and TRBJ2-3; TRBD1 might be the D (5 bases). V lost 8 bases, J lost 3 bases, and 15 bases lay in between. The CDR3 has 14 residues. CDR1 and CDR2 from the germline V gene are SNHLY and FYNNEI. The CDR3 loop is CASDDGRATDTQYF. The CDR3 bases are TGTGCCAGCGACGACGGCAGGGCGACAGATACGCAGTATTTT. Supplemented by reference TRBV2 and TRBJ2-3, the full variable domain reads EPEVTQTPSHQVTQMGQEVILRCVPISNHLYFYWYRQILGQKVEFLVSFYNNEISEKSEIFDDQFSVERPDGSNFTLKIRSTKLEDSAMYFCASDDGRATDTQYFGPGTRLTVL.

V usage is TRBV9 and J usage is TRBJ2-1; 9 nucleotides line up with TRBD2. Per germline, CDR1 SGDLS and CDR2 YYNGEE. V shed 4 bases, J shed 7 bases, and the junction held 9 bases outside the gene matches. This CDR3 contains 15 residues. The CDR3 spells CASSRREGLLNEQFF. DNA for the CDR3: TGTGCCAGCAGCAGGCGGGAGGGCCTCTTAAATGAGCAGTTCTTC. Full variable domain (rest looked up from reference TRBV9 and TRBJ2-1): DSGVTQTPKHLITATGQRVTLRCSPRSGDLSVYWYQQSLDQGLQFLIQYYNGEERAKGNILERFSAQQFPDLHSELNLSSLELGDSALYFCASSRREGLLNEQFFGPGTRLTVL.

This chain connects TRBV9 to TRBJ2-1; possibly TRBD2 for D (6 bases). CDR3 size: 15 residues. V dropped 4 bases and J dropped 2 bases, with 13 bases sitting between them. The germline CDR1 and CDR2 sequences are SGDLS and YYNGEE. The CDR3 reads CASSPLGGTYNEQFF. In nucleotides, the CDR3 is TGTGCCAGCAGCCCCCTTGGCGGGACCTACAATGAGCAGTTCTTC.

V is TRBV7-9 and J is TRBJ1-2, with 10 positions matching TRBD1. There are 18 residues in the CDR3. The trim removed 4 bases at V and 6 bases at J, leaving 17 bases unmatched. Germline assignment: CDR1 SEHNR and CDR2 FQNEAQ (reference sequence). CDR3 DNA: TGTGCCAGCAGCTCAGGGAGGATAGGGACAGGGGATAGGAATGGCTACACCTTC. It specifies CASSSGRIGTGDRNGYTF.

This clone came up once. This rearrangement joins TRBV5-1 to TRBJ1-1; D might be TRBD1 (5 bases). V was pared by 0 bases and J by 5 bases, with 11 bases between. Looked up from germline, CDR1 is SGHRS and CDR2 is YFSETQ. The CDR3 is 14 amino acids. DNA of the CDR3: TGCGCCAGCAGCTTGGAGGGGAAAAGGACTGAAGCTTTCTTT. This translates into CASSLEGKRTEAFF.

CDR3 region: CASGQSNGITSPLHF. CDR3 bases: TGTGCCAGTGGACAGTCCAACGGCATCACTTCACCCCTCCACTTT. The J gene is TRBJ1-6, the V gene TRBV19, with D possibly TRBD1 on 6 matching bases. Trimming stripped 8 bases from V and 9 bases from J, with 20 bases between. Germline CDR1 and CDR2: LNHDA and SQIVND (reference sequence). The CDR3 extends over 15 amino acids.

V usage is TRBV11-3 and J usage is TRBJ1-1; TRBD1 aligns across 9 bases. The CDR3 has 13 amino acids. Trimming cost V 1 base and J 7 bases; bases outside gene matches: 1. Germline V gives CDR1 SGHNT, CDR2 YENEEA. The DNA for the CDR3 is TGTGCCAGCAGCTTAGTGGGACAGGGTGAAGCTTTCTTT. Translation: CASSLVGQGEAFF.

V usage is TRBV19 and J usage is TRBJ1-2, with 9 positions matching TRBD1. CDR3 size: 14 residues. Germline loops: CDR1 LNHDA, CDR2 SQIVND (reference sequence). With V trimmed by 7 bases and J by 7 bases, 10 bases remained unmatched. Here the CDR3 DNA reads TGTGCCAGTATCTCCCGGGACAGGGCCGCTGGCTACACCTTC. Protein product: CASISRDRAAGYTF.

This chain connects TRBV7-6 to TRBJ2-2; D perhaps matches TRBD1 (6 bases). The germline gives CDR1 SGHVS, CDR2 FNYEAQ. V was shortened by 4 bases and J by 5 bases, with 11 bases between the two germline ends. The CDR3 loop spans 14 amino acids. The CDR3 DNA reads TGTGCCAGCAGCTATCGGACAGAGACCGGGGAGCTGTTTTTT. This codes for CASSYRTETGELFF.

The chain combines TRBV25-1 with TRBJ2-2; D is undetermined. Between the trimmed V and J ends, which lost 7 bases and 3 bases, there was a span of 3 bases. This CDR3 comprises 11 residues. In germline, CDR1 is MGHDK, CDR2 SYGVNS. CDR3 residues: CASTDTGELFF. CDR3 bases: TGTGCCAGCACCGACACCGGGGAGCTGTTTTTT.

CDR3 protein: CASSLGQQGRGNTIYF. The CDR3 DNA sequence: TGTGCCAGCAGCTTGGGCCAACAGGGGCGAGGAAACACCATATATTTT. The chain links TRBV5-4 to TRBJ1-3; 7 bases fit TRBD1. Germline V gives CDR1 SGHNT, CDR2 YYREEE (reference sequence). The J segment lost 4 bases and the V segment lost 0 bases, leaving 7 bases of the junction unmatched. This CDR3 has 16 amino acids.

This clone was detected a few times. This chain connects TRBV10-3 to TRBJ1-2; 7 bases are shared with TRBD1. The length of the CDR3 is 14 residues. CDR1 and CDR2 from the germline V gene are ENHRY and SYGVKD. With 0 bases clipped from V and 9 bases from J, the junction kept 7 bases outside the gene matches. The CDR3 sequence is CAISESRDSSSYTF. The CDR3 DNA reads TGTGCCATCAGTGAGTCCCGGGACAGTAGTAGCTACACCTTC.

The rearrangement joins TRBV7-9 to TRBJ2-4; possibly TRBD2 for D (6 bases). Per the germline V gene, CDR1 is SEHNR and CDR2 is FQNEAQ (reference sequence). The CDR3 extends over 15 amino acids. The germline V and J ends were trimmed by 7 bases and 1 base, with 14 bases remaining between them. CDR3 coding DNA: TGTGCCAGCATCTCAAGCGGGTCGGCCAAAAACATTCAGTACTTC. Protein product: CASISSGSAKNIQYF.

The chain links TRBV11-1 to TRBJ2-3; D possibly corresponds to TRBD1 (6 bases). Germline V lookup: CDR1 SGHAT, CDR2 FQDESV (reference sequence). This CDR3 comprises 14 residues. V dropped 6 bases and J dropped 2 bases, with 12 bases sitting between them. For the CDR3, the DNA is TGTGCCAGCAGGGAAAAGGGGGACACAGATACGCAGTATTTT. Protein sequence: CASREKGDTDTQYF.

The V call is TRBV5-4, the J call TRBJ2-5, with D possibly being TRBD2 (5 bases). The CDR3 covers 15 residues. Deletions cut 1 base from V and 7 bases from J, with 17 bases between. Germline-derived CDR1 and CDR2 are SGHNT and YYREEE (reference sequence). The CDR3 nucleotides are TGTGCCAGCAGCTTGTCCGAGCGGATCGGCGGGACCCAGTACTTC. Amino acids: CASSLSERIGGTQYF.

The gene calls are TRBV11-3 and TRBJ2-2; D call uncertain. The CDR3 spans 13 residues. V lost 5 bases to trimming and J lost 3 bases, with 7 bases between them. CDR1 is SGHNT and CDR2 is YENEEA in the germline V gene. CDR3 DNA: TGTGCCAGCAGCGCGCGAGACACCGGGGAGCTGTTTTTT. This encodes CASSARDTGELFF.

J is TRBJ2-5 and V is TRBV15; 7 positions agree with TRBD1. J lost 5 bases, V lost 0 bases, and 6 bases had no gene match. The CDR3 contains 15 residues. Germline assignment: CDR1 LNHNV and CDR2 YYDKDF (reference sequence). CDR3 residues: CATSREQQGMETQYF. The CDR3 DNA sequence: TGTGCCACCAGCAGAGAGCAACAGGGGATGGAGACCCAGTACTTC.

V usage is TRBV7-3 and J usage is TRBJ1-2; 9 nucleotides align to TRBD1. V lost 0 bases and J lost 8; bases outside the gene matches: 7. Germline V lookup: CDR1 SGHTA, CDR2 FQGTGA. This CDR3 spans 15 amino acids. DNA for the CDR3: TGTGCCAGCAGCTTAACCGTTACAGGGGGCAGCGGCTACACCTTC. Its protein product is CASSLTVTGGSGYTF. Drawing the rest from reference TRBV7-3 and TRBJ1-2, the complete variable domain is GAGVSQTPSNKVTEKGKYVELRCDPISGHTALYWYRQSLGQGPEFLIYFQGTGAADDSGLPNDRFFAVRPEGSVSTLKIQRTERGDSAVYLCASSLTVTGGSGYTFGSGTRLTVV.

The rearrangement joins TRBV24-1 to TRBJ2-5; D perhaps matches TRBD2 (5 bases). The V gene's germline CDR1 is KGHDR and CDR2 SFDVKD. Trimming pared 2 bases from V and 4 bases from J, leaving 7 bases between. The CDR3 contains 13 residues. The CDR3 sequence: CATSDSGVETQYF. The CDR3 bases are TGTGCCACCAGTGATTCCGGGGTAGAGACCCAGTACTTC.